This T cell receptor (beta chain) was documented in a study of CD8 T cells in ankylosing spondylitis. Study observations and caveats: Reactive arthritis synovial fluid and blood previously showed some of these motif variants. Disease-linked clones were reportedly significantly enriched in matched ankylosing spondylitis synovial fluid. Characteristic of ankylosing spondylitis blood, it appeared, was a TCR beta motif comprising fewer than 10 highly homologous variants. Disease-linked clones bore a CD8+ phenotype and were relatively rare in peripheral blood.

Each CDR3 protein gets one entry after TCRdb re-called the 5' RACE reads with MiXCR. The table has 650,000 to 800,000 distinct CDR3 sequences, around 19% seen once. Regarding this clonotype: Antigen specificity is unknown.

Per the germline V gene, CDR1 is SGDLS and CDR2 is YYNGEE. The CDR3 has 17 residues. V lost 0 bases to trimming and J lost 2 bases; unmatched junction nucleotides: 7. Material for sequencing was blood, either unsorted or a sorted T cell fraction (not recorded which). The rearrangement uses TRBV9 and TRBJ2-3; TRBD2 matches at 9 bases. The sequence was obtained from a male donor with ankylosing spondylitis. The CDR3 DNA is TGTGCCAGCAGCGTAGCGGCGGGGGGGCCTTTCACAGATACGCAGTATTTT. It encodes CASSVAAGGPFTDTQYF.